The 21 T cell receptor beta chains reported below all come from one sample, sequenced in a study of CD8 T cells in Susac syndrome (dated by TCRdb to the late 2010s). Libraries were prepared through the immunoSEQ multiplex PCR assay. RNA was extracted using the RNeasy kit, and roughly 0.45 to 1 ug of the RNA was reverse transcribed with random hexamers. The public reads were reanalyzed by TCRdb: fastp trimming at Q25, MiXCR alignment, in-frame beta chains only. Each record represents a unique CDR3 protein, reported with the most common genes and DNA among its rows. Recorded for this sample are 70,000 to 85,000 distinct CDR3 sequences; 95% to 97% of them occurred a single time. Of the sample, 0.4% to 0.45% falls within the top ten clones. Sequencing was performed on CD8+ T cells from PBMCs. The origin of the receptors is a human donor with Susac syndrome.

The chain combines TRBV9 with TRBJ2-1; D is undetermined. CDR1 is SGDLS, CDR2 YYNGEE, per germline. The CDR3 contains 13 residues. Trimming shortened V by 3 bases and J by 4 bases, and 8 bases separated the two germline ends. CDR3 amino acids: CASSDPGYNEQFF. In nucleotides, the CDR3 is TGTGCCAGCAGCGACCCGGGTTACAATGAGCAGTTCTTC.

The V and J genes are TRBV27 and TRBJ1-1, with unresolved D. The CDR3 length is 15 residues. Trimming shortened V by 3 bases and J by 0 bases, and 11 bases separated the two germline ends. Germline V gene data show CDR1 as MNHEY and CDR2 as SMNVEV (reference sequence). The CDR3 nucleotides read TGTGCCAGCAGTTTGGCCGGGTTCATGAACACTGAAGCTTTCTTT. Translation: CASSLAGFMNTEAFF.

This clonotype showed up just once. The chain employs TRBV28 and TRBJ2-3; D is uncertain. In germline, CDR1 is MDHEN, CDR2 SYDVKM. V dropped 7 bases and J dropped 4 bases, with 12 bases sitting between them. The CDR3 runs 13 residues. CDR3 amino acids: CASTTFRADTQYF. The CDR3 DNA follows: TGTGCCAGCACCACCTTTCGGGCAGATACGCAGTATTTT.

This chain uses TRBV19 with TRBJ2-1; no reliable D call. Germline V gene lookup returns CDR1 LNHDA and CDR2 SQIVND (reference sequence). The length of the CDR3 is 14 residues. V shed 2 bases and J shed 6 bases, with 11 bases lying between them. The CDR3 loop reads CASSITSVGNEQFF. CDR3 nucleotide sequence: TGTGCCAGTAGTATAACTTCCGTGGGCAATGAGCAGTTCTTC.

The chain couples TRBV20-1 to TRBJ2-4; 8 nucleotides line up with TRBD2. CDR1 and CDR2 (germline): DFQATT, SNEGSKA (reference sequence). V was pared by 1 base and J by 6 bases, with 11 bases of the junction left unmatched. This CDR3 contains 16 residues. CDR3 bases: TGCAGTGCTAGAGCCCCGGTGGAGCGGGGGAGAAACATTCAGTACTTC. Protein: CSARAPVERGRNIQYF.

The chain has TRBV7-2 and TRBJ2-1; D gene unclear. The V end lost 2 bases, the J end lost 12 bases, and 5 bases lay between the germline ends. The CDR3 sequence is 10 residues long. Germline V gives CDR1 SGHTA, CDR2 FQGNSA. The CDR3 DNA follows: TGTGCCAGCAGCTTATACGCGCAGTTCTTC. The encoded protein is CASSLYAQFF.

This chain links TRBV20-1 with TRBJ2-2; D tentatively fits TRBD1 or TRBD2 (5 bases each). This CDR3 region has 13 residues. Germline CDR1 and CDR2: DFQATT and SNEGSKA (reference sequence). CDR3 nucleotide sequence: TGCGGCCGAACGGGGCCGAACACCGGGGAGCTGTTTTTT. It yields the protein CGRTGPNTGELFF.

V gene TRBV6-1 combines with J gene TRBJ1-2; D may be TRBD1 (6 bases). Germline CDR1 and CDR2: MNHNS and SASEGT. V lost 1 base, J lost 14 bases, and 17 bases lay in between. The CDR3 totals 13 residues. DNA of the CDR3: TGTGCCAGCAGTGAAGAGGGGGTCTTCGGCTTGACCTTC. Its translation is CASSEEGVFGLTF.

The chain carries TRBV20-1 and TRBJ2-3, with D perhaps matching TRBD2 (6 bases). Trimming cost V 4 bases and J 2 bases, with 16 bases left between them. CDR3 length: 15 amino acids. Germline CDR1 is DFQATT and CDR2 is SNEGSKA (reference sequence). The CDR3 DNA sequence: TGCAGTGCTACCTCCCGGGACTTTTACACAGATACGCAGTATTTT. Translation gives CSATSRDFYTDTQYF.

J is TRBJ2-1 and V is TRBV5-4; possibly TRBD1 for D (6 bases). Germline lookup yields CDR1 SGHNT and CDR2 YYREEE (reference sequence). The CDR3 consists of 14 residues. The ends were cut back, 6 bases at V and 6 bases at J, with 16 bases in the middle. CDR3 region: CASTATGSGNEQFF. CDR3 bases: TGTGCCAGCACCGCCACAGGGTCCGGCAATGAGCAGTTCTTC.

The J gene is TRBJ2-5, the V gene TRBV20-1; D gene unclear. CDR1 is DFQATT and CDR2 is SNEGSKA in the germline V gene (reference sequence). The CDR3 extends over 14 amino acids. The germline V and J ends were trimmed by 4 bases and 5 bases, with 17 bases remaining between them. In DNA, the CDR3 is TGCAGTGCTACCTTAAAGGCCCCCCCGGAGACCCAGTACTTC. Residues: CSATLKAPPETQYF.

The CDR3 coding sequence is TGTGCCAGCAGCTTAGGCTCCAGGGGCTCTGGAAACACCATATATTTT. Protein: CASSLGSRGSGNTIYF. V is TRBV7-9 and J is TRBJ1-3; tentatively, D is TRBD1 (6 bases). The CDR3 is 16 residues long. Trimming removed 1 base from V and 0 bases from J, with 10 bases in between. Germline CDR1 reads SEHNR; CDR2 reads FQNEAQ (reference sequence).

V gene TRBV21-1 combines with J gene TRBJ2-5; the tabulated D call, TRBD1, remains unverified against the DNA. TRBV21-1 is classified as a pseudogene. The CDR3 is 11 residues long. CDR3 region: CASSTQGFQYF. CDR3 DNA sequence: TGTGCCAGCAGCACACAGGGGTTCCAGTACTTC.

The rearrangement uses TRBV19 and TRBJ2-3; D ambiguous. The germline V gene encodes CDR1 LNHDA and CDR2 SQIVND (reference sequence). There are 15 residues in the CDR3. The ends were cut back, 6 bases at V and 6 bases at J, with 19 bases in the middle. For the CDR3, the DNA is TGTGCCAGTAGATTTAGTTTGAGGTCAAGGGATACGCAGTATTTT. This gives the protein CASRFSLRSRDTQYF.

This rearrangement joins TRBV19 to TRBJ1-1; D unresolved. Trimming shortened V by 3 bases and J by 1 base, and 6 bases separated the two germline ends. Germline CDR1 and CDR2: LNHDA and SQIVND (reference sequence). This CDR3 is 13 amino acids long. DNA of the CDR3: TGTGCCAGTAGTATCAGCCAGAACACTGAAGCTTTCTTT. Protein: CASSISQNTEAFF.

This sequence joins TRBV3-1 and TRBJ2-4, with a tentative D call TRBD2 (5 bases). CDR3 length: 15 residues. Germline loops: CDR1 LGHDT, CDR2 YNNKEL (reference sequence). Trimming removed 4 bases at V and 8 bases at J, with 18 bases between. CDR3 DNA: TGTGCCAGCAGCCCTAAGTGGAGCGGCCAGGACATTCAGTACTTC. Residues: CASSPKWSGQDIQYF.

This chain joins TRBV29-1 and TRBJ2-3; 15 nucleotides match TRBD2. There are 18 residues in the CDR3. V gave up 0 bases and J gave up 2 bases; unmatched junction bases: 6. The germline CDR1 and CDR2 sequences are SQVTM and ANQGSEA. CDR3 bases: TGCAGCGTTGAAGACCCCTGGACTAGCGGGGGGGACACAGATACGCAGTATTTT. This translates into CSVEDPWTSGGDTDTQYF.

The chain carries TRBV20-1 and TRBJ2-7; 13 nucleotides align to TRBD2. This CDR3 is 14 amino acids long. Germline V gene lookup returns CDR1 DFQATT and CDR2 SNEGSKA (reference sequence). Trimming took 5 bases from V and 3 from J; bases not matched to a gene: 4. The CDR3 sequence is CSAFGLAGDYEQYV. The CDR3 DNA is TGCAGTGCTTTCGGACTAGCGGGGGACTACGAGCAGTACGTC.

The chain recombines TRBV7-2 with TRBJ2-4, with D perhaps matching TRBD2 (7 bases). CDR1 and CDR2 (germline): SGHTA, FQGNSA. CDR3 length: 14 residues. V was clipped by 6 bases and J by 6 bases, with 15 bases between them. For the CDR3, the DNA is TGTGCCAGCAGGAGGGGGGGGCAGGGAAACATTCAGTACTTC. Encoded protein: CASRRGGQGNIQYF. The entire variable domain, with the rest obtained from reference TRBV7-2 and TRBJ2-4, is as follows: GAGVSQSPSNKVTEKGKDVELRCDPISGHTALYWYRQSLGQGLEFLIYFQGNSAPDKSGLPSDRFSAERTGGSVSTLTIQRTQQEDSAVYLCASRRGGQGNIQYFGAGTRLSVL.

J is TRBJ1-2 and V is TRBV12-5; D is uncertain. There are 13 residues in the CDR3. Germline CDR1 is LGHNT and CDR2 is FRNRAP. The V end was cut by 2 bases, the J end by 4 bases, with 8 bases between. For the CDR3, the DNA is TGTGCTAGTGGTTTGAACGCTCTCTATGGCTACACCTTC. Protein product: CASGLNALYGYTF.

This sequence joins TRBV20-1 and TRBJ2-1; 8 bases are a match to TRBD2. The CDR3 totals 14 residues. The V gene end was trimmed by 5 bases and the J gene end by 2 bases; junction bases not matched to a gene: 5. Germline lookup yields CDR1 DFQATT and CDR2 SNEGSKA (reference sequence). This chain's CDR3 is CSAEREFAYNEQFF. In DNA, the CDR3 is TGCAGTGCTGAGCGGGAGTTCGCCTACAATGAGCAGTTCTTC.